This entry lists 28 T cell receptor beta chains sequenced from one sample in a study of T cell responses to AZD1222 COVID-19 vaccine. Assay used: immunoSEQ multiplex PCR; TCRdb lists only in-frame clones, some missing. In the table there are 130,000 to 150,000 clones, just over 90% of which are singletons. The sample in question was peripheral blood, obtained on day 0 of AZD1222 vaccination. Source of these receptors: an adult in good health.

The rearrangement joins TRBV5-1 to TRBJ2-7; D is perhaps TRBD1 (6 bases). Trimming pared 0 bases from V and 6 bases from J, leaving 10 bases between. Germline-derived CDR1 and CDR2 are SGHRS and YFSETQ. The CDR3 consists of 13 residues. CDR3 in amino acids: CASSLGNRAEQYF. CDR3 bases: TGCGCCAGCAGCTTGGGGAACAGGGCCGAGCAGTACTTC.

The chain carries TRBV24-1 and TRBJ1-2; TRBD1 matches 9 bases. Trimming at V came to 3 bases and at J to 4 bases, leaving 8 bases not matched to a gene. The CDR3 extends over 16 amino acids. CDR1 is KGHDR, CDR2 SFDVKD, per germline. The CDR3: CATSDPNRGRPYGYTF. In nucleotides, the CDR3 is TGTGCCACCAGTGATCCAAACAGGGGGCGCCCCTATGGCTACACCTTC.

The chain combines TRBV7-7 with TRBJ2-7; TRBD1 is a possible D gene (6 bases). The germline CDR1 and CDR2 sequences are SSHAT and FNYEAQ (reference sequence). CDR3 size: 15 residues. V was clipped by 5 bases and J by 1 base, with 15 bases between them. The CDR3 DNA is TGTGCCAGCAGCCCTGGGGTGGGGGCTTCCTACGAGCAGTACTTC. Translating gives CASSPGVGASYEQYF.

In its sample, this clone was seen once. The chain joins TRBV6-5 to TRBJ1-1; TRBD1 agrees at 7 bases. Germline CDR1 MNHEY, CDR2 SVGAGI. This CDR3 contains 15 residues. V lost 6 bases, J lost 4 bases, and 11 bases stayed unmatched. The CDR3 DNA follows: TGTGCCAGCAGGCCTGAGACAGGGATGGGCACTGAAGCTTTCTTT. Its protein product is CASRPETGMGTEAFF.

This chain connects TRBV4-1 to TRBJ1-3; D not certain. Between the trimmed V and J ends, which lost 3 bases and 1 base, there was a span of 10 bases. Germline V gene sequence: CDR1 MGHRA, CDR2 YSYEKL. CDR3 length: 15 amino acids. The DNA of the CDR3 is TGCGCCAGCAGCCACCCTCAGGTTTCTGGAAACACCATATATTTT. Residues: CASSHPQVSGNTIYF.

The V gene is TRBV27, the J gene TRBJ2-2; D call uncertain. The ends were cut back, 5 bases at V and 5 bases at J, with 6 bases in the middle. CDR3 length equals 12 residues. The germline V gene has CDR1 MNHEY and CDR2 SMNVEV (reference sequence). This CDR3 reads CASSLETGELFF. The CDR3 bases are TGTGCCAGCAGTCTAGAGACCGGGGAGCTGTTTTTT.

V usage is TRBV19 and J usage is TRBJ2-7; D is unresolved. This CDR3 has 14 amino acids. Germline V gene sequence: CDR1 LNHDA, CDR2 SQIVND (reference sequence). Trimming stripped 5 bases from V and 4 bases from J, with 15 bases between. CDR3 sequence: CASSLFGGEYEQYF. The CDR3 DNA sequence: TGTGCCAGTAGTCTATTCGGCGGCGAATACGAGCAGTACTTC.

This chain connects TRBV18 to TRBJ1-1, with D possibly TRBD1 on 5 matching bases. Germline V CDR1 and CDR2: KGHSH, LQKENI. The CDR3 length is 15 residues. Trimming took off 4 bases at V and 1 base at J, with 13 bases between the two ends. The CDR3, as DNA: TGTGCCAGCTCACAACCGGGGGTGGGGAACACTGAAGCTTTCTTT. Protein product: CASSQPGVGNTEAFF.

The chain carries TRBV19 and TRBJ2-6; TRBD2 is a possible D gene (6 bases). Trimming left V 0 bases short and J 0 bases short, with 12 bases between. Germline lookup yields CDR1 LNHDA and CDR2 SQIVND (reference sequence). This CDR3 has 18 amino acids. Written as DNA, the CDR3 is TGTGCCAGTAGTATAGATGGCGGGATTGACTCTGGGGCCAACGTCCTGACTTTC. It yields the protein CASSIDGGIDSGANVLTF.

The rearrangement uses TRBV19 and TRBJ1-3; D gene unclear. The CDR3 length is 16 residues. V shed 0 bases and J shed 0 bases, with 9 bases lying between them. Germline values: CDR1 LNHDA, CDR2 SQIVND (reference sequence). The CDR3 nucleotides are TGTGCCAGTAGTATAGATCGGGGATACTCTGGAAACACCATATATTTT. Protein product: CASSIDRGYSGNTIYF. Full variable domain (missing parts from reference TRBV19 and TRBJ1-3): DGGITQSPKYLFRKEGQNVTLSCEQNLNHDAMYWYRQDPGQGLRLIYYSQIVNDFQKGDIAEGYSVSREKKESFPLTVTSAQKNPTAFYLCASSIDRGYSGNTIYFGEGSWLTVV.

This clone came up once. The genes are TRBV27 and TRBJ1-1; D is possibly TRBD1 (6 bases). Germline-derived CDR1 and CDR2 are MNHEY and SMNVEV (reference sequence). The CDR3 runs 17 residues. Trimming removed 1 base from V and 1 base from J, with 16 bases in between. CDR3 sequence reads: CASSLLAEGGPNTEAFF. CDR3 bases: TGTGCCAGCAGTTTATTGGCGGAGGGGGGACCGAACACTGAAGCTTTCTTT.

CDR3 loop: CASSFGTSYEEFF. In nucleotides, the CDR3 is TGTGCCAGCAGTTTCGGGACTAGCTACGAGGAGTTCTTC. The V gene is TRBV25-1, the J gene TRBJ2-1, with 9 bases that match TRBD2. This CDR3 spans 13 amino acids. Trimming cost V 5 bases and J 14 bases; bases outside gene matches: 10. From germline, CDR1 is MGHDK and CDR2 SYGVNS. The full variable domain, completed using reference TRBV25-1 and TRBJ2-1, is EADIYQTPRYLVIGTGKKITLECSQTMGHDKMYWYQQDPGMELHLIHYSYGVNSTEKGDLSSESTVSRIRTEHFPLTLESARPSHTSQYLCASSFGTSYEEFFGPGTRLTVL.

This chain uses TRBV5-1 with TRBJ2-7, with D uncertain. CDR3 length equals 13 residues. Germline V gene data show CDR1 as SGHRS and CDR2 as YFSETQ. V lost 0 bases and J lost 6, with 10 bases in between. CDR3 DNA sequence: TGCGCCAGCAGCTTGGTGCCAGGTACCGAGCAGTACTTC. Amino acid sequence: CASSLVPGTEQYF.

This chain uses TRBV6-6 with TRBJ1-3, with 7 nucleotides matching TRBD1. The CDR3 loop spans 16 amino acids. Germline V CDR1 and CDR2: MNHNY, SVGAGI (reference sequence). J gave up 0 bases and V 2 bases, and 4 bases lay outside the gene matches. In nucleotides, the CDR3 is TGTGCCAGCAGTTACCGACAGGGCCGCTCTGGAAACACCATATATTTT. This gives the protein CASSYRQGRSGNTIYF.

V and J are TRBV7-8 and TRBJ2-7; 9 bases match TRBD1. Germline trimming cut 1 base from V and 6 bases from J; bases unmatched to any gene: 7. Germline V gene lookup returns CDR1 SGHVS and CDR2 FQNEAQ. The CDR3 consists of 15 residues. CDR3 region: CASSLGAGGQGEQYF. CDR3 sequence (DNA): TGTGCCAGCAGCTTAGGGGCTGGGGGACAGGGCGAGCAGTACTTC. Complete variable domain (other parts from reference TRBV7-8 and TRBJ2-7): GAGVSQSPRYKVAKRGQDVALRCDPISGHVSLFWYQQALGQGPEFLTYFQNEAQLDKSGLPSDRFFAERPEGSVSTLKIQRTQQEDSAVYLCASSLGAGGQGEQYFGPGTRLTVT.

This chain joins TRBV6-5 and TRBJ1-1; possibly TRBD1 for D (5 bases). The CDR3 covers 15 residues. Trimming stripped 0 bases from V and 1 base from J, with 9 bases between. The germline gives CDR1 MNHEY, CDR2 SVGAGI. The CDR3 region has the DNA TGTGCCAGCAGTTACTCCGGGACGGAGAACACTGAAGCTTTCTTT. It translates to CASSYSGTENTEAFF.

The rearrangement links TRBV9 to TRBJ2-7; the D is unclear. The germline V gene encodes CDR1 SGDLS and CDR2 YYNGEE. V was pared by 2 bases and J by 1 base, with 10 bases between. There are 14 residues in the CDR3. Here the CDR3 reads CASSVTVSSYEQYF. For the CDR3, the DNA is TGTGCCAGCAGCGTGACTGTAAGTTCCTACGAGCAGTACTTC.

This chain links TRBV5-1 with TRBJ2-1; no clear D gene. Between the trimmed V and J ends, which lost 3 bases and 4 bases, there was a span of 17 bases. This CDR3 is 16 amino acids long. Per germline, CDR1 SGHRS and CDR2 YFSETQ. CDR3 DNA: TGCGCCAGCAGCTCCTCCCTCCGGCCCTTATACAATGAGCAGTTCTTC. This encodes CASSSSLRPLYNEQFF.

This clone was recorded a few times. The V gene is TRBV27, the J gene TRBJ1-2; maybe TRBD1 (5 bases). Germline CDR1 is MNHEY and CDR2 is SMNVEV (reference sequence). There are 13 residues in the CDR3. Trimming took 2 bases from V and 7 from J, leaving 11 bases between them. Written as DNA, the CDR3 is TGTGCCAGCAGTTTAGGCCATCAGGGTGGCTACACCTTC. Translating gives CASSLGHQGGYTF.

The CDR3: CASSRLHRQALNQPQHF. The DNA for the CDR3 is TGTGCCAGCAGCCGACTGCACCGACAGGCTCTCAATCAGCCCCAGCATTTT. V is TRBV6-6 and J is TRBJ1-5; tentatively, D is TRBD1 (6 bases). The CDR3 is made up of 17 amino acids. Germline CDR1 and CDR2: MNHNY and SVGAGI (reference sequence). V was clipped by 6 bases and J by 3 bases, with 21 bases between them.

V is TRBV7-9 and J is TRBJ2-5; 7 nucleotides align to TRBD1. Germline CDR1 SEHNR, CDR2 FQNEAQ (reference sequence). This CDR3 region has 16 residues. Unmatched junction bases numbered 14, after V lost 8 bases and J lost 2 bases. The CDR3 region has the DNA TGTGCCAGCGAGAGGACAGGTTCGAAATTTCAAGAGACCCAGTACTTC. Translated, it gives CASERTGSKFQETQYF.

Here the CDR3 DNA reads TGTGCCAGCAGCTTAGGGACTAGCGGCTACGAGCAGTACTTC. It is translated as CASSLGTSGYEQYF. The chain is built from TRBV11-2 and TRBJ2-7; 10 nucleotides agree with TRBD2. CDR1 SGHAT and CDR2 FQNNGV come from the germline V gene. This CDR3 comprises 14 residues. Trimming cost V 1 base and J 3 bases; bases outside gene matches: 0. The complete variable domain, with remaining parts taken from reference TRBV11-2 and TRBJ2-7, reads EAGVAQSPRYKIIEKRQSVAFWCNPISGHATLYWYQQILGQGPKLLIQFQNNGVVDDSQLPKDRFSAERLKGVDSTLKIQPAKLEDSAVYLCASSLGTSGYEQYFGPGTRLTVT.

The V gene is TRBV29-1, the J gene TRBJ1-2, with D possibly TRBD1 on 6 matching bases. Trimming shortened V by 4 bases and J by 8 bases, and 23 bases separated the two germline ends. CDR3 length equals 15 residues. CDR1 and CDR2 (germline): SQVTM, ANQGSEA. The DNA of the CDR3 is TGCAGCGTTGGGGTTCAGGACAGCCCTGGGAAGGGCTACACCTTC. It translates to CSVGVQDSPGKGYTF.

This clone was observed a few times. CDR3 DNA sequence: TGCGCCAGCAGGGAGATTTCTGGGGCCAACGTCCTGACTTTC. Amino acid sequence: CASREISGANVLTF. This chain connects TRBV5-1 to TRBJ2-6; D is unclear. V gave up 5 bases and J gave up 1 base, with 7 bases separating them. From germline, CDR1 is SGHRS and CDR2 YFSETQ. This CDR3 region has 14 residues.

The chain uses TRBV5-4 and TRBJ1-2, with TRBD1 matching 10 bases. CDR3 length: 14 residues. Germline V gives CDR1 SGHNT, CDR2 YYREEE (reference sequence). Unmatched junction bases numbered 6, after V lost 4 bases and J lost 6 bases. The CDR3 DNA reads TGTGCCAGCAGCAGGACAGGGGGTCTTAATGGCTACACCTTC. Protein sequence: CASSRTGGLNGYTF.

The V call is TRBV4-1, the J call TRBJ2-3; 11 positions agree with TRBD2. Germline assignment: CDR1 MGHRA and CDR2 YSYEKL. CDR3 length: 17 amino acids. V shed 4 bases, J shed 6 bases, and the junction held 12 bases outside the gene matches. The chain's CDR3 is CASSPDGLLAGEDTQYF. CDR3 in DNA: TGCGCCAGCAGCCCGGACGGTCTACTAGCGGGAGAGGATACGCAGTATTTT.

This clone was recorded only once. The rearrangement links TRBV2 to TRBJ1-2; D is possibly TRBD1 (6 bases). V was trimmed by 10 bases and J by 8 bases, leaving 23 bases between them. The CDR3 extends over 14 amino acids. In germline, CDR1 is SNHLY, CDR2 FYNNEI. CDR3 DNA: TGTGCCAAAGCAGTGGGGCAGGGGAGGTGGGGCTACACCTTC. This gives the protein CAKAVGQGRWGYTF.

The chain has TRBV2 and TRBJ1-1; D call uncertain. CDR1 is SNHLY and CDR2 is FYNNEI in the germline V gene. This CDR3 region has 14 residues. V lost 5 bases to trimming and J lost 4 bases, with 14 bases between them. CDR3 amino acids: CASSQNTRGTEAFF. CDR3 sequence (DNA): TGTGCCAGCAGTCAGAACACTCGGGGCACTGAAGCTTTCTTT.